This T cell receptor (beta chain) was retrieved from a study of blood T cell repertoires in COVID-19. About the research overall: COVID-19 samples, acute and convalescent, were from the United States, Italy and Spain. Sample material is recorded as cDNA or gDNA derived from T cells, B-cell-depleted T cells, or PBMCs.

In the authors' workflow: Reference gene primers were amplified, and this amplification served to estimate nucleated cell counts. TCRdb's copy holds only in-frame clones and misses some; the assay was immunoSEQ multiplex PCR. V, J and clone size were drawn from that table, and D and trimming were deduced from the DNA. The top ten hold roughly 1.9% of the sample, which has about 240,000 clones, about 80% seen once. Germline V CDR1 and CDR2: LNHDA, SQIVND (reference sequence). The CDR3 loop spans 17 amino acids. Trimming at V came to 7 bases and at J to 9 bases, leaving 19 bases not matched to a gene. Sequenced: peripheral blood. This receptor was identified in a man in his thirties or forties who had recovered from COVID-19. This chain joins TRBV19 and TRBJ2-1; 9 bases are a match to TRBD1. DNA of the CDR3: TGTGCCAGTACCCTTTTTGAGGGGGACAGGGCTTTGTGTGAGCAGTTCTTC. This translates into CASTLFEGDRALCEQFF.